A selection of T cell receptor beta chains follows, all from one sample in a study of cytomegalovirus exposure and HLA in healthy donors. Produced via immunoSEQ multiplex PCR; TCRdb's table is partial and in-frame only. This table holds approximately 150,000 clones, roughly 65% found once. Specimen: PBMCs. The receptor set was obtained from a man aged 18 to 29 in good health and CMV-seropositive. CDR3s leave out the opening cysteine and the closing phenylalanine or tryptophan. Fields, in order: V gene, CDR3 protein.

V gene: TRBV14; CDR3 protein: ASSPRGTSVWTGELF
V gene: TRBV5-4; CDR3 protein: ASSEGTSTEAF
V gene: TRBV19; CDR3 protein: ASSKAEGNTIY
V gene: TRBV12-5; CDR3 protein: ASGIDRHTEAF
V gene: TRBV5-6; CDR3 protein: ASNSGTEAF
V gene: TRBV30; CDR3 protein: AWRGLALNTGELF
V gene: TRBV4-1; CDR3 protein: ASSQGSVSSTDTQY
V gene: TRBV13; CDR3 protein: ASSLVYGGLAGTDTQY
V gene: TRBV2; CDR3 protein: ASTARGLSQPQH
V gene: TRBV2; CDR3 protein: ASSTGQLDTEAF
V gene: TRBV5-1; CDR3 protein: ASSFGGTNEKLF
V gene: TRBV13; CDR3 protein: ASSPPPGLLNTEAF
V gene: TRBV6-5; CDR3 protein: ASSPADRANTEAF
V gene: TRBV19; CDR3 protein: ASSSDVLTGTTEAF
V gene: TRBV5-1; CDR3 protein: ASFPGPGVREKLF
V gene: TRBV6-6; CDR3 protein: ASSYRTGETDTQY
V gene: TRBV30; CDR3 protein: ASGQGARGTEAF
V gene: TRBV4-1; CDR3 protein: ASSQGGEIYGYT
V gene: TRBV19; CDR3 protein: ASSPLITGITEAF
V gene: TRBV6-1; CDR3 protein: ASSQSPQGNTEAF
V gene: TRBV28; CDR3 protein: ASSFRRGLAGNEQF
V gene: TRBV28; CDR3 protein: ASSSGLNSPLH
V gene: TRBV7-9; CDR3 protein: ASSFPTGAPHQETQY
V gene: TRBV4-1; CDR3 protein: ASSQEGQGETQY
V gene: TRBV5-3; CDR3 protein: ARSSWGGYNQPQH
V gene: TRBV19; CDR3 protein: ASSNRDEQF
V gene: TRBV7-2; CDR3 protein: ASSLNPGLNTDTQY